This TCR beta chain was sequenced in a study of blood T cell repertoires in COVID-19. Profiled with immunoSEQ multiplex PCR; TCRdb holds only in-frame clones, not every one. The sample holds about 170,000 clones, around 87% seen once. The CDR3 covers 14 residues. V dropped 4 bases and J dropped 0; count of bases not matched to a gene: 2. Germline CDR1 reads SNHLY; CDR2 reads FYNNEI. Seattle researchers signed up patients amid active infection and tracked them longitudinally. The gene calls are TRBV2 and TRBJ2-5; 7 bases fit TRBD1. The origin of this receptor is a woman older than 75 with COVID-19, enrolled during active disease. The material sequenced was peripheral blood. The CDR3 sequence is CASSGGTDQETQYF. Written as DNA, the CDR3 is TGTGCCAGCAGTGGAGGGACAGACCAAGAGACCCAGTACTTC.